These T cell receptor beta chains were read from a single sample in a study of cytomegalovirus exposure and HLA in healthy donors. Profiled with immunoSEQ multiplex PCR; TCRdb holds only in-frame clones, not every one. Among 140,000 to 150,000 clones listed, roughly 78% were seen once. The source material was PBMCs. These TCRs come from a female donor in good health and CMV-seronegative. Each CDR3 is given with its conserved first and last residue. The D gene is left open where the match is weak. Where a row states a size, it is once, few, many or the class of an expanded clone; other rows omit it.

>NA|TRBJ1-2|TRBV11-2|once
CASSLVGGASGYTF
TGTGCCAGCAGCTTAGTTGGGGGGGCAAGTGGCTACACCTTC
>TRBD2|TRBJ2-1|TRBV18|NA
CASSPLFSERGFLSYNEQFF
TGTGCCAGCTCACCACTTTTTTCCGAGCGGGGCTTCCTCTCCTACAATGAGCAGTTCTTC
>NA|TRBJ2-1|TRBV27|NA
CASSLGHEQFF
TGTGCCAGCAGTTTAGGGCATGAGCAGTTCTTC
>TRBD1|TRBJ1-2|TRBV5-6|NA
CASSKTGPGYPF
TGTGCCAGCAGCAAGACAGGGCCTGGCTACCCCTTC
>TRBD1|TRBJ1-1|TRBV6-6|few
CASSYPRTGGTEAFF
TGTGCCAGCAGTTACCCTCGGACAGGGGGCACTGAAGCTTTCTTT
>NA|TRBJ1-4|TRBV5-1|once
CASSLNRRQGEKLFF
TGCGCCAGCAGCTTGAACAGGCGGCAAGGAGAAAAACTGTTTTTT
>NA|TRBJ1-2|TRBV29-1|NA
CSCRSPSPLVGYTF
TGCAGTTGTCGCTCCCCTAGTCCCTTAGTTGGCTACACCTTC
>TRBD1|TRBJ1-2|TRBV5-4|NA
CASSSGQGHWGGYTF
TGTGCCAGCAGCTCTGGACAGGGCCATTGGGGTGGCTACACCTTC
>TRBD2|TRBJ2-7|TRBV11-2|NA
CASSPSGRTYEQYF
TGTGCCAGCAGCCCCAGCGGGAGAACCTACGAGCAGTACTTC
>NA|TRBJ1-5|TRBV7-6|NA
CASSLWGANQPQHF
TGTGCCAGCAGCTTATGGGGAGCCAATCAGCCCCAGCATTTT
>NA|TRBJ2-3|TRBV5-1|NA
CASSPGYSGEADTQYF
TGCGCCAGCAGCCCGGGGTACTCGGGGGAGGCAGATACGCAGTATTTT
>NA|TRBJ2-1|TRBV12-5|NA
CASGLGYNEQFF
TGTGCTAGTGGACTAGGGTACAATGAGCAGTTCTTC
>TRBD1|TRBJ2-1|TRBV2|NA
CASSSDRVGEQFF
TGTGCCAGCAGCTCTGACAGGGTTGGTGAGCAGTTCTTC
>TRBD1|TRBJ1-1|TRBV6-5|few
CASSYRGQNTEAFF
TGTGCCAGCAGCTACAGGGGGCAGAACACTGAAGCTTTCTTT
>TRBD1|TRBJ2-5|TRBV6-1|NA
CASSTGGQGQETQYF
TGTGCCAGCAGTACCGGCGGACAGGGCCAAGAGACCCAGTACTTC
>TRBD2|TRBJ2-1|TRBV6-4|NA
CASSALAGERNEQFF
TGTGCCAGCAGTGCCCTAGCGGGGGAGCGGAATGAGCAGTTCTTC
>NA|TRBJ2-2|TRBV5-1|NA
CASSLGDTITGELFF
TGCGCCAGCAGCTTGGGGGACACCATCACCGGGGAGCTGTTTTTT
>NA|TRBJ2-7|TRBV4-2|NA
CASSQEEGTSSATYEQYF
TGTGCCAGCAGCCAAGAGGAGGGAACATCTTCTGCCACCTACGAGCAGTACTTC
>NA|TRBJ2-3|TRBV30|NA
CAWSVLGPGVTDTQYF
TGTGCCTGGAGTGTCCTCGGGCCCGGGGTCACAGATACGCAGTATTTT
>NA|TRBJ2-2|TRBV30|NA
CAWSRTAGELFF
TGTGCCTGGAGTCGAACAGCCGGGGAGCTGTTTTTT
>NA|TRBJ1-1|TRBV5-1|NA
CASRRGMNTEAFF
TGCGCCAGCCGTAGGGGGATGAACACTGAAGCTTTCTTT
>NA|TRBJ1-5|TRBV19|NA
CASKLSRGEQPQHF
TGCGCCAGTAAATTGAGCAGGGGTGAACAGCCCCAGCATTTT